The sequence of this TCR beta chain was determined in a study of CD4 T cells in relation to SARS-CoV-2 and coronaviruses. The CDR3 length is 19 residues. Trimming removed 6 bases from V and 0 bases from J, with 24 bases in between. The V gene's germline CDR1 is LGHDT and CDR2 YNNKEL (reference sequence). Profiled with immunoSEQ multiplex PCR; TCRdb holds only in-frame clones, not every one. This repertoire shows 60,000 to 75,000 clones, 90% to 95% found once; its top ten account for under 0.25%. CD4+ T cells from unexposed donors were obtained before the COVID-19 pandemic (2011-2018). What was sequenced was naive CD4+ T cells from PBMCs. Subset specified: naive CD4+ T cells isolated by negative enrichment. This sequence was found in a human donor in good health. J is TRBJ1-5 and V is TRBV3-1 (or the pseudogene TRBV3-2); weak D call: TRBD1 (5 bases). The CDR3 region has the DNA TGTGCCAGCAGACGAGTTAGCCGCGGGGCACCGGATAGCAATCAGCCCCAGCATTTT. It codes for CASRRVSRGAPDSNQPQHF.